These T cell receptor beta chains were read from a single sample in a study of T cell repertoires in cytomegalovirus infection. TCRdb redid the calling of the reads with MiXCR, one entry per CDR3 protein. The sample consists of fewer than 350,000 distinct CDR3 sequences, more than 9% of them appearing once. Input material: PBMCs. These receptors came from a human donor in good health (CMV status not recorded). Some clones in this sample may be carry-over from other donors' samples. Both conserved end residues are part of each CDR3. Fields, in order: CDR3 protein, CDR3 DNA, clone size, D gene, V gene, J gene. A D gene is named only where the DNA matches it firmly. Not all rows give a size; the values are once, few, many and, for expanded clones, a class.

CDR3aa: CASSLELGELFF
CDR3nt: TGTGCCAGCAGCTTAGAACTTGGGGAGCTGTTTTTT
abundance: few
d_gene: .
v_gene: TRBV7-9
j_gene: TRBJ2-2

CDR3aa: CASSFEGRPQPQHF
CDR3nt: TGTGCCAGCAGCTTTGAGGGCAGGCCGCAGCCCCAGCATTTT
abundance: many
d_gene: .
v_gene: TRBV7-6
j_gene: TRBJ1-5

CDR3aa: CSARIGPTGNQPQHF
CDR3nt: TGCAGTGCTAGGATTGGCCCTACCGGCAATCAGCCCCAGCATTTT
abundance: few
d_gene: .
v_gene: TRBV20-1
j_gene: TRBJ1-5

CDR3aa: CASGSGTVYEQYF
CDR3nt: TGTGCTAGTGGTTCCGGGACGGTCTACGAGCAGTACTTC
abundance: .
d_gene: .
v_gene: TRBV12-5
j_gene: TRBJ2-7

CDR3aa: CASSSKRTVWYGYTF
CDR3nt: TGTGCCAGCAGTTCCAAAAGGACTGTCTGGTATGGCTACACCTTC
abundance: many
d_gene: .
v_gene: TRBV28
j_gene: TRBJ1-2

CDR3aa: CASRDGSSSNEKLFF
CDR3nt: TGTGCCAGCAGGGACGGGTCGAGCTCAAATGAAAAACTGTTTTTT
abundance: .
d_gene: .
v_gene: TRBV6-6
j_gene: TRBJ1-4

CDR3aa: CASSVTSRSGELFF
CDR3nt: TGTGCCAGCAGTGTGACTAGTCGATCCGGGGAGCTGTTTTTT
abundance: many
d_gene: .
v_gene: TRBV6-4
j_gene: TRBJ2-2

CDR3aa: CASSILRAEGNYGYTF
CDR3nt: TGTGCCAGTAGTATACTCCGCGCCGAAGGAAACTATGGCTACACCTTC
abundance: .
d_gene: .
v_gene: TRBV19
j_gene: TRBJ1-2

CDR3aa: CASSLQVLANYGYTF
CDR3nt: TGTGCCAGCAGTTTACAGGTTCTAGCTAACTATGGCTACACCTTC
abundance: few
d_gene: .
v_gene: TRBV28
j_gene: TRBJ1-2

CDR3aa: CASSSPTSRVNTIYF
CDR3nt: TGTGCCAGCAGTTCCCCGACGTCCCGTGTAAACACCATATATTTT
abundance: .
d_gene: .
v_gene: TRBV6-6
j_gene: TRBJ1-3

CDR3aa: CASSGQGAIGNSPLHF
CDR3nt: TGTGCCAGCAGCGGACAGGGGGCAATTGGTAATTCACCCCTCCACTTT
abundance: many
d_gene: TRBD1
v_gene: TRBV9
j_gene: TRBJ1-6

CDR3aa: CSARGLLGGKTFTDTQYF
CDR3nt: TGCAGTGCTAGAGGTTTATTGGGAGGGAAAACATTCACAGATACGCAGTATTTT
abundance: many
d_gene: TRBD2
v_gene: TRBV20-1
j_gene: TRBJ2-3

CDR3aa: CASSLLSPSGEQYF
CDR3nt: TGTGCCAGCAGCTTATTGTCCCCCTCGGGGGAGCAGTACTTC
abundance: few
d_gene: .
v_gene: TRBV7-2
j_gene: TRBJ2-7

CDR3aa: CASSYWGAISNSPLHF
CDR3nt: TGTGCCAGCAGCTATTGGGGGGCGATTTCGAATTCACCCCTCCACTTT
abundance: many
d_gene: .
v_gene: TRBV7-2
j_gene: TRBJ1-6

CDR3aa: CASSRGWQGSEPQHF
CDR3nt: TGTGCCAGCAGCAGAGGATGGCAGGGGTCGGAGCCCCAGCATTTT
abundance: many
d_gene: .
v_gene: TRBV7-8
j_gene: TRBJ1-5

CDR3aa: CASSPPSGGAFNEQFF
CDR3nt: TGTGCCAGCAGTCCACCTAGCGGGGGGGCGTTCAATGAGCAGTTCTTC
abundance: .
d_gene: TRBD2
v_gene: TRBV27
j_gene: TRBJ2-1

CDR3aa: CASSQGAGEDYGYTF
CDR3nt: TGTGCCAGCAGCCAAGGTGCAGGGGAGGACTATGGCTACACCTTC
abundance: few
d_gene: .
v_gene: TRBV4-1
j_gene: TRBJ1-2

CDR3aa: CASSFRATPNSPLHF
CDR3nt: TGTGCCAGCAGCTTCAGGGCGACCCCAAATTCACCCCTCCACTTT
abundance: .
d_gene: .
v_gene: TRBV7-2
j_gene: TRBJ1-6

CDR3aa: CSARAGVKGTF
CDR3nt: TGCAGTGCTAGAGCTGGTGTTAAGGGCACCTTC
abundance: many
d_gene: .
v_gene: TRBV20-1
j_gene: TRBJ1-2

CDR3aa: CSVDGQGGEQFF
CDR3nt: TGCAGCGTTGATGGGCAGGGGGGTGAGCAGTTCTTC
abundance: .
d_gene: .
v_gene: TRBV29-1
j_gene: TRBJ2-1

CDR3aa: CASSQDQGAGGPETQYF
CDR3nt: TGCGCCAGCAGCCAAGATCAGGGCGCGGGAGGACCAGAGACCCAGTACTTC
abundance: .
d_gene: TRBD2
v_gene: TRBV4-3
j_gene: TRBJ2-5

CDR3aa: CATSGVSGRRIGELFF
CDR3nt: TGTGCCACCAGTGGAGTTAGCGGGAGGAGGATCGGGGAGCTGTTTTTT
abundance: .
d_gene: TRBD2
v_gene: TRBV24-1
j_gene: TRBJ2-2

CDR3aa: CASTTNRDLREQYF
CDR3nt: TGCGCCAGCACCACGAACAGGGATCTCCGCGAGCAGTACTTC
abundance: .
d_gene: .
v_gene: TRBV23-1
j_gene: TRBJ2-7

CDR3aa: CASSSPRSGRASGYEQYF
CDR3nt: TGTGCCAGCAGCTCTCCACGGAGCGGGAGAGCCTCAGGATACGAGCAGTACTTC
abundance: many
d_gene: TRBD2
v_gene: TRBV7-8
j_gene: TRBJ2-7

CDR3aa: CASSPRDRGSPLHF
CDR3nt: TGTGCCAGCAGCCCTCGGGACAGGGGTTCACCCCTCCACTTT
abundance: many
d_gene: TRBD1
v_gene: TRBV7-6
j_gene: TRBJ1-6

CDR3aa: CASSLTPRDNYYGYTF
CDR3nt: TGTGCCAGCAGTTTAACCCCTCGGGACAATTACTATGGCTACACCTTC
abundance: .
d_gene: .
v_gene: TRBV27
j_gene: TRBJ1-2

CDR3aa: CASRLAGANEQFF
CDR3nt: TGTGCCAGCAGACTAGCGGGAGCCAATGAGCAGTTCTTC
abundance: .
d_gene: TRBD2
v_gene: TRBV27
j_gene: TRBJ2-1

CDR3aa: CASSLRLRDQPQHF
CDR3nt: TGTGCCAGCAGTTTAAGGCTTCGAGATCAGCCCCAGCATTTT
abundance: .
d_gene: .
v_gene: TRBV12-3/TRBV12-4
j_gene: TRBJ1-5

CDR3aa: CATSDLRGDDTEAFF
CDR3nt: TGTGCCACCAGTGATTTGAGAGGAGACGACACTGAAGCTTTCTTT
abundance: .
d_gene: .
v_gene: TRBV24-1
j_gene: TRBJ1-1

CDR3aa: CASSQLQLAGGPYEQYF
CDR3nt: TGTGCCAGCAGTCAACTACAGCTAGCGGGAGGTCCCTACGAGCAGTACTTC
abundance: .
d_gene: TRBD2
v_gene: TRBV27
j_gene: TRBJ2-7

CDR3aa: CASSELASGTTDTQYF
CDR3nt: TGTGCCAGCAGTGAATTGGCGAGCGGAACCACAGATACGCAGTATTTT
abundance: few
d_gene: .
v_gene: TRBV25-1
j_gene: TRBJ2-3

CDR3aa: CASSDKFVSSYEQYF
CDR3nt: TGTGCCAGCAGTGATAAGTTCGTTAGCTCCTACGAGCAGTACTTC
abundance: .
d_gene: .
v_gene: TRBV2
j_gene: TRBJ2-7

CDR3aa: CASRSQMGPGDYF
CDR3nt: TGTGCCAGCAGGTCGCAGATGGGGCCCGGGGACTATTTT
abundance: .
d_gene: .
v_gene: TRBV27
j_gene: TRBJ2-3

CDR3aa: CASVGLYNEQFF
CDR3nt: TGTGCTAGTGTAGGTCTCTACAATGAGCAGTTCTTC
abundance: .
d_gene: .
v_gene: TRBV12-5
j_gene: TRBJ2-1

CDR3aa: CASSSGTTTDTQYF
CDR3nt: TGTGCCAGCAGCTCCGGGACTACCACAGATACGCAGTATTTT
abundance: .
d_gene: TRBD2
v_gene: TRBV12-3/TRBV12-4
j_gene: TRBJ2-3

CDR3aa: CASSPGVTGELFF
CDR3nt: TGTGCCAGCAGCCCTGGGGTGACCGGGGAGCTGTTTTTT
abundance: many
d_gene: .
v_gene: TRBV7-2
j_gene: TRBJ2-2

CDR3aa: CASTRAPTGELFF
CDR3nt: TGTGCCAGTACCCGGGCCCCCACCGGGGAGCTGTTTTTT
abundance: few
d_gene: .
v_gene: TRBV19
j_gene: TRBJ2-2

CDR3aa: CASSRDLTNQETQYF
CDR3nt: TGTGCCAGCAGCAGGGACTTGACCAACCAAGAGACCCAGTACTTC
abundance: few
d_gene: .
v_gene: TRBV7-9
j_gene: TRBJ2-5

CDR3aa: CSAAVTRGGAEAFF
CDR3nt: TGCAGTGCAGCCGTTACGAGGGGAGGAGCTGAAGCTTTCTTT
abundance: .
d_gene: .
v_gene: TRBV20-1
j_gene: TRBJ1-1

CDR3aa: CASSYYRAGGYEQYF
CDR3nt: TGTGCCAGCAGTTACTATCGGGCAGGGGGCTACGAGCAGTACTTC
abundance: many
d_gene: TRBD1
v_gene: TRBV6-5
j_gene: TRBJ2-7

CDR3aa: CASSRDRAQETQYF
CDR3nt: TGTGCCAGCAGCCGGGACAGAGCCCAAGAGACCCAGTACTTC
abundance: many
d_gene: TRBD1
v_gene: TRBV7-2
j_gene: TRBJ2-5

CDR3aa: CASSGLQGITANYGYTF
CDR3nt: TGTGCCAGCTCAGGACTTCAGGGGATCACCGCTAACTATGGCTACACCTTC
abundance: few
d_gene: .
v_gene: TRBV18
j_gene: TRBJ1-2

CDR3aa: CASSPGLAGVGLNEQFF
CDR3nt: TGTGCCAGCAGCCCTGGACTAGCGGGAGTTGGTCTGAATGAGCAGTTCTTC
abundance: few
d_gene: TRBD2
v_gene: TRBV27
j_gene: TRBJ2-1

CDR3aa: CASIPPGENTEAFF
CDR3nt: TGTGCCAGCATTCCCCCGGGAGAGAATACTGAAGCTTTCTTT
abundance: .
d_gene: .
v_gene: TRBV28
j_gene: TRBJ1-1

CDR3aa: CASSLKGPGGNQPQHF
CDR3nt: TGTGCCAGCAGTTTAAAAGGCCCAGGAGGCAATCAGCCCCAGCATTTT
abundance: .
d_gene: .
v_gene: TRBV28
j_gene: TRBJ1-5

CDR3aa: CASSLAPGTTTGELFF
CDR3nt: TGTGCCAGCAGCTTGGCCCCCGGGACAACGACCGGGGAGCTGTTTTTT
abundance: .
d_gene: .
v_gene: TRBV7-7
j_gene: TRBJ2-2